One sample yielded the 29 T cell receptor beta chains listed below, sequenced in a study of T cell responses to AZD1222 COVID-19 vaccine. Generated by immunoSEQ multiplex PCR, the TCRdb table keeps only in-frame clones and is missing some. The table has 180,000 or so clones, more than 80% seen once; the top ten hold 3.5% to 5.5%. The specimen comprised peripheral blood, sampled 28 days after the second dose of the MenACWY control vaccine. The receptors were sampled from an adult who received the MenACWY meningococcal vaccine as a control.

Worth noting for this clone: This specimen includes other DNA sequences encoding the same CDR3. This sequence joins TRBV19 and TRBJ1-1; a possible D gene is TRBD1 (5 bases). From germline, CDR1 is LNHDA and CDR2 SQIVND (reference sequence). CDR3 length equals 13 residues. Trimming removed 9 bases at V and 1 base at J, with 12 bases between. CDR3 sequence reads: CASSPQGNTEAFF. As DNA, the CDR3 is TGTGCCAGCTCACCTCAGGGGAACACTGAAGCTTTCTTT.

The V and J genes are TRBV28 and TRBJ2-4, with D perhaps matching TRBD1 (5 bases). In germline, CDR1 is MDHEN, CDR2 SYDVKM. Trimming left V 7 bases short and J 2 bases short, with 12 bases between. CDR3 length equals 14 residues. CDR3 protein: CASNLGEPKNIQYF. CDR3 coding DNA: TGTGCCAGCAACTTAGGGGAACCCAAAAACATTCAGTACTTC.

This sequence joins TRBV5-6 and TRBJ1-5; tentatively, D is TRBD1 (6 bases). Germline V CDR1 and CDR2: SGHDT, YYEEEE. V was clipped by 2 bases and J by 0 bases, with 9 bases between them. This CDR3 spans 15 amino acids. DNA of the CDR3: TGTGCCAGCAGCTTTGGGGGCCTTAGCAATCAGCCCCAGCATTTT. This codes for CASSFGGLSNQPQHF.

The rearrangement links TRBV19 to TRBJ2-7; D may be TRBD2 (6 bases). The V end was cut by 3 bases, the J end by 5 bases, with 17 bases between. Germline lookup yields CDR1 LNHDA and CDR2 SQIVND (reference sequence). The CDR3 spans 15 residues. CDR3 nucleotides: TGTGCCAGTAGTATTACGGGAGCAGGCTCGAACGAGCAGTACTTC. Translation: CASSITGAGSNEQYF.

This clone was seen more than once but under ten times. The V gene is TRBV3-1 (or the pseudogene TRBV3-2), the J gene TRBJ1-5; D is possibly TRBD1 (6 bases). V was clipped by 4 bases and J by 4 bases, with 14 bases between them. The CDR3 covers 15 residues. Germline assignment: CDR1 LGHDT and CDR2 YNNKEL (reference sequence). CDR3 residues: CASSRTLQGNQPQHF. The DNA for the CDR3 is TGTGCCAGCAGCCGCACCTTACAGGGAAATCAGCCCCAGCATTTT.

This rearrangement joins TRBV7-8 to TRBJ1-5; D may be TRBD1 (6 bases). The CDR3 totals 18 residues. The ends were cut back, 7 bases at V and 0 bases at J, with 22 bases in the middle. The germline gives CDR1 SGHVS, CDR2 FQNEAQ. The CDR3 is CASTHRGGELYSNQPQHF. The DNA for the CDR3 is TGTGCCAGCACCCACCGGGGGGGCGAGTTGTATAGCAATCAGCCCCAGCATTTT.

The chain is built from TRBV10-3 and TRBJ1-2; D might be TRBD1 (5 bases). The length of the CDR3 is 15 residues. The ends were cut back, 10 bases at V and 2 bases at J, with 20 bases in the middle. The germline V gene encodes CDR1 ENHRY and CDR2 SYGVKD. The CDR3 sequence: CASRGDRGNNYGYTF. As DNA, the CDR3 is TGTGCCAGCCGGGGCGATCGGGGGAACAACTATGGCTACACCTTC.

The chain links TRBV6-5 to TRBJ1-1, with a possible D match to TRBD1 (5 bases). This CDR3 region has 13 residues. Germline-derived CDR1 and CDR2 are MNHEY and SVGAGI. V lost 7 bases, J lost 5 bases, and 14 bases lay in between. The CDR3 sequence is CASMVRGRTEAFF. The CDR3 DNA follows: TGTGCCAGCATGGTGAGGGGTAGGACTGAAGCTTTCTTT.

J is TRBJ1-1 and V is TRBV5-4; no definite D call. Trimming stripped 4 bases from V and 1 base from J, with 8 bases between. The CDR3 runs 13 residues. From germline, CDR1 is SGHNT and CDR2 YYREEE (reference sequence). CDR3 in amino acids: CASSPSSNTEAFF. The CDR3 DNA is TGTGCCAGCAGCCCGAGTTCGAACACTGAAGCTTTCTTT.

The chain couples TRBV6-5 to TRBJ1-2; TRBD1 is a possible D gene (6 bases). CDR3 size: 13 residues. The V and J ends lost 4 bases and 7 bases respectively, with 13 bases between them. Germline CDR1 and CDR2: MNHEY and SVGAGI. The CDR3 reads CASSSSHRAGYTF. The CDR3 coding sequence is TGTGCCAGCAGTTCGTCCCACAGGGCTGGCTACACCTTC.

The V and J genes are TRBV9 and TRBJ1-1; the D gene is possibly TRBD1 (5 bases). This CDR3 region has 13 residues. V lost 4 bases and J lost 4, with 11 bases in between. Per the germline V gene, CDR1 is SGDLS and CDR2 is YYNGEE. CDR3 region: CASSPRVGTEAFF. Here the CDR3 DNA reads TGTGCCAGCAGCCCCAGGGTCGGCACTGAAGCTTTCTTT.

The genes are TRBV3-1 (or the pseudogene TRBV3-2) and TRBJ2-1; the D is unclear. Germline values: CDR1 LGHDT, CDR2 YNNKEL (reference sequence). Trimming pared 0 bases from V and 0 bases from J, leaving 21 bases between. This CDR3 has 20 amino acids. The CDR3 sequence: CASSQDGRSAQRSSYNEQFF. In DNA form, the CDR3 reads TGTGCCAGCAGCCAAGATGGTAGAAGCGCCCAGAGGAGCTCCTACAATGAGCAGTTCTTC.

V and J are TRBV30 and TRBJ1-5; unclear D gene. This CDR3 is 13 amino acids long. Trimming stripped 3 bases from V and 0 bases from J, with 6 bases between. Looked up from germline, CDR1 is GTSNPN and CDR2 is SVGIG (reference sequence). The CDR3 DNA is TGTGCCTGGAGCTTGAATAGCAATCAGCCCCAGCATTTT. Amino acid sequence: CAWSLNSNQPQHF.

The V and J genes are TRBV10-3 and TRBJ2-1; 9 bases are a match to TRBD2. The junction had 7 bases not matched to a gene; V was cut back by 6 bases and J by 7 bases. Germline V gives CDR1 ENHRY, CDR2 SYGVKD. The length of the CDR3 is 14 residues. The CDR3 sequence is CAIRPGLAGNEQFF. DNA of the CDR3: TGTGCCATCAGGCCGGGACTAGCAGGGAATGAGCAGTTCTTC.

This rearrangement joins TRBV5-1 to TRBJ1-2; D is perhaps TRBD1 (5 bases). V was clipped by 6 bases and J by 10 bases, with 22 bases between them. Germline CDR1 reads SGHRS; CDR2 reads YFSETQ. This CDR3 has 14 residues. CDR3 nucleotide sequence: TGCGCCAGCACCTCCGGGGGGGAAACCGTCGTCTACACCTTC. This sequence encodes CASTSGGETVVYTF.

This rearrangement joins TRBV9 to TRBJ2-2; 9 nucleotides match TRBD1. J lost 3 bases, V lost 3 bases, and 3 bases had no gene match. CDR1 and CDR2 (germline): SGDLS, YYNGEE. This CDR3 contains 15 residues. The CDR3 DNA reads TGTGCCAGCAGCGGAGGACAGGGGCACACCGGGGAGCTGTTTTTT. Protein sequence: CASSGGQGHTGELFF.

The table lists this clone with a few counts. Here the CDR3 DNA reads TGTGCCAGCAGCACCGGGGGCAGGGTGTTTTTT. It encodes CASSTGGRVFF. This rearrangement joins TRBV2 to TRBJ1-4; maybe TRBD1 (6 bases). The CDR3 runs to 11 residues. V lost 6 bases to trimming and J lost 15 bases, with 14 bases between them. Germline V gives CDR1 SNHLY, CDR2 FYNNEI.

The chain employs TRBV18 and TRBJ2-5, with D perhaps TRBD1 (6 bases). Germline V gene lookup returns CDR1 KGHSH and CDR2 LQKENI. Trimming pared 3 bases from V and 1 base from J, leaving 9 bases between. This CDR3 is built from 14 residues. The CDR3 DNA sequence: TGTGCCAGCTCACCCGGACAGTTCCAAGAGACCCAGTACTTC. Its protein is CASSPGQFQETQYF.

The chain recombines TRBV18 with TRBJ2-7, with unresolved D. Deletions cut 3 bases from V and 6 bases from J, with 15 bases between. The CDR3 spans 14 residues. Germline assignment: CDR1 KGHSH and CDR2 LQKENI. The CDR3, as DNA: TGTGCCAGCTCACCGGTTGTGGAAGGCGGCGAGCAGTACTTC. Protein sequence: CASSPVVEGGEQYF.

The V gene is TRBV28, the J gene TRBJ1-2; no firm D call. From germline, CDR1 is MDHEN and CDR2 SYDVKM. The ends were cut back, 6 bases at V and 4 bases at J, with 6 bases in the middle. CDR3 length equals 11 residues. CDR3 amino acids: CASRQIYGYTF. Written as DNA, the CDR3 is TGTGCCAGCAGACAGATCTATGGCTACACCTTC.

The rearrangement links TRBV6-5 to TRBJ1-5; 7 bases line up with TRBD1. V gave up 4 bases and J gave up 3 bases; unmatched junction bases: 9. The germline CDR1 and CDR2 sequences are MNHEY and SVGAGI. The CDR3 is 16 residues long. The CDR3 is CASSSDPRGFNQPQHF. Here the CDR3 DNA reads TGTGCCAGCAGTTCCGACCCCAGGGGGTTCAATCAGCCCCAGCATTTT.

This chain connects TRBV10-3 to TRBJ1-1; unclear D gene. The CDR3 loop spans 12 amino acids. V lost 7 bases to trimming and J lost 8 bases, with 14 bases between them. The V gene's germline CDR1 is ENHRY and CDR2 SYGVKD. The CDR3 nucleotides are TGTGCCATCATGGAGCCTTTAAACGAAGCTTTCTTT. It encodes CAIMEPLNEAFF.

This chain uses TRBV19 with TRBJ1-3, with unresolved D. CDR3 size: 14 residues. Trimming removed 4 bases from V and 1 base from J, with 8 bases in between. Germline CDR1 LNHDA, CDR2 SQIVND (reference sequence). CDR3 sequence: CASSRSGSGNTIYF. CDR3 DNA: TGTGCCAGTAGTAGGTCGGGTTCTGGAAACACCATATATTTT. Based on the CDR3 plus reference TRBV19 and TRBJ1-3, the full variable domain is DGGITQSPKYLFRKEGQNVTLSCEQNLNHDAMYWYRQDPGQGLRLIYYSQIVNDFQKGDIAEGYSVSREKKESFPLTVTSAQKNPTAFYLCASSRSGSGNTIYFGEGSWLTVV.

The chain joins TRBV27 to TRBJ2-7; a weak D match, TRBD1 (5 bases). The V gene's germline CDR1 is MNHEY and CDR2 SMNVEV (reference sequence). With 2 bases removed from V and 7 bases from J, the gap between germline ends came to 12 bases. This CDR3 is built from 13 residues. The CDR3 DNA reads as TGTGCCAGCAGTTTAAACCTAAAGGGGGAGCAGTACTTC. Protein sequence: CASSLNLKGEQYF.

The chain has TRBV5-4 and TRBJ2-1; 11 bases match TRBD2. The ends lost 4 bases at V and 6 bases at J; junction bases unmatched: 9. The CDR3 consists of 16 residues. CDR1 and CDR2 (germline): SGHNT, YYREEE (reference sequence). The CDR3 coding sequence is TGTGCCAGCAGCCCGGCCCCGACTAGCGGGATCAATGAGCAGTTCTTC. Translating it yields CASSPAPTSGINEQFF. The full variable domain, in which reference TRBV5-4 and TRBJ2-1 provide the parts outside the CDR3, is ETGVTQSPTHLIKTRGQQVTLRCSSQSGHNTVSWYQQALGQGPQFIFQYYREEENGRGNFPPRFSGLQFPNYSSELNVNALELDDSALYLCASSPAPTSGINEQFFGPGTRLTVL.

This clone was observed a few times. The chain joins TRBV7-9 to TRBJ2-2; TRBD2 agrees at 15 bases. This CDR3 is 16 amino acids long. CDR1 is SEHNR, CDR2 FQNEAQ, per germline (reference sequence). Trimming took 1 base from V and 12 from J; bases not matched to a gene: 6. The DNA of the CDR3 is TGTGCCAGCAGCTTAGACGGACTAGCGGGAGGGGTGAAGCTGTTTTTT. It specifies CASSLDGLAGGVKLFF.

This chain joins TRBV28 and TRBJ2-3, with D unresolved. Trimming removed 2 bases at V and 2 bases at J, with 11 bases between. The CDR3 runs to 15 residues. The germline V gene has CDR1 MDHEN and CDR2 SYDVKM. For the CDR3, the DNA is TGTGCCAGCAGTTTACTGGGCTGGACCACAGATACGCAGTATTTT. It encodes CASSLLGWTTDTQYF.

The rearrangement links TRBV9 to TRBJ2-3; possibly TRBD1 for D (5 bases). The CDR3 has 16 residues. Per the germline V gene, CDR1 is SGDLS and CDR2 is YYNGEE. V dropped 0 bases and J dropped 2 bases, with 13 bases sitting between them. In DNA form, the CDR3 reads TGTGCCAGCAGCGTAGGAAACAGGCAGTCCACAGATACGCAGTATTTT. Encoded protein: CASSVGNRQSTDTQYF.

The chain joins TRBV2 to TRBJ1-5; D may be TRBD1 (5 bases). Trimming pared 0 bases from V and 1 base from J, leaving 16 bases between. Germline V lookup: CDR1 SNHLY, CDR2 FYNNEI. The CDR3 loop spans 18 amino acids. CDR3 loop: CASSEALLPRGSNQPQHF. As DNA, the CDR3 is TGTGCCAGCAGTGAAGCGCTTCTCCCTCGGGGCAGCAATCAGCCCCAGCATTTT.